The present T cell receptor (beta chain) was sequenced within a study of T cell repertoires in cytomegalovirus infection. Across the study: CMV infection together with matching HLA type was indicated by public TCR beta signatures. Study-level points and caveats: Within the response measured ex vivo, HLA-C-restricted CMV-specific TCR beta clonotypes were dominant.

TCRdb re-called the reads through MiXCR, storing one row per CDR3 protein. The sample has roughly 500,000 distinct CDR3 sequences, about 39% seen once; the top ten hold about 45%. To note about this clonotype: Its antigen is not identified.

Trimming shortened V by 3 bases and J by 2 bases, and 12 bases separated the two germline ends. The CDR3 sequence is 15 residues long. Looked up from germline, CDR1 is KGHDR and CDR2 is SFDVKD. The chain has TRBV24-1 and TRBJ1-2, with D possibly matching TRBD1 (6 bases). This TCR was sampled from a human donor in good health (CMV status not recorded). Some clones in this sample may be carry-over from other donors' samples. The sample in question was cultured PBMCs, obtained from culture after CMV antigen stimulation. The CDR3 is CATSDIGTTNYGYTF. The DNA of the CDR3 is TGTGCCACCAGTGATATCGGGACAACCAACTATGGCTACACCTTC.